The 14 T cell receptor beta chains reported below all come from one sample, sequenced in a study of T cells after somatic rescue of genetic block. Repertoires were generated with immunoSEQ multiplex PCR, while TCRdb's copy carries only in-frame clones and drops some. In the table there are approximately 70,000 clones, approximately 91% of which are singletons. Source material: peripheral blood mononuclear cells (PBMCs). These receptors all come from a man aged 25-40 years.

The chain combines TRBV19 with TRBJ1-2; perhaps TRBD1 as D (5 bases). This CDR3 is built from 12 residues. The germline V and J ends were trimmed by 5 bases and 7 bases, with 11 bases remaining between them. Germline V lookup: CDR1 LNHDA, CDR2 SQIVND (reference sequence). CDR3 bases: TGTGCCAGTAGTTTTACCGGGGGTGGCTACACCTTC. Residues: CASSFTGGGYTF.

The chain couples TRBV14 to TRBJ2-5, with a weak D call TRBD2 (6 bases). This CDR3 spans 17 amino acids. Looked up from germline, CDR1 is SGHDN and CDR2 is FVKESK. V was trimmed by 2 bases and J by 1 base, leaving 17 bases between them. The CDR3 is CASSQLRKPGGQETQYF. The CDR3 DNA reads TGTGCCAGCAGCCAACTCCGGAAACCCGGGGGCCAAGAGACCCAGTACTTC.

The chain carries TRBV28 and TRBJ2-5, with a weak D call TRBD2 (6 bases). There are 12 residues in the CDR3. Germline loops: CDR1 MDHEN, CDR2 SYDVKM. The V end was cut by 8 bases, the J end by 5 bases, with 12 bases between. The CDR3 region is CASRRGGETQYF. As DNA, the CDR3 is TGTGCCAGCCGGAGGGGCGGCGAGACCCAGTACTTC.

This clone was detected a few times. The chain is built from TRBV19 and TRBJ2-5; possible D gene TRBD2, 6 bases. Germline assignment: CDR1 LNHDA and CDR2 SQIVND (reference sequence). The CDR3 is made up of 16 amino acids. V lost 5 bases and J 5 bases, leaving 21 bases between the germline ends. DNA for the CDR3: TGTGCCAGTAGTTCGGGGACGTCTTCCGCGGGGGAGACCCAGTACTTC. Translating gives CASSSGTSSAGETQYF.

The gene calls are TRBV6-6 and TRBJ2-2; TRBD2 aligns across 9 bases. The CDR3 is made up of 15 amino acids. Germline V lookup: CDR1 MNHNY, CDR2 SVGAGI (reference sequence). The ends lost 5 bases at V and 4 bases at J; junction bases unmatched: 5. The CDR3 coding sequence is TGTGCCAGCAGTACACGCGGGGGGGTCACCGGGGAGCTGTTTTTT. Translation: CASSTRGGVTGELFF.

This clone was found once. J is TRBJ2-3 and V is TRBV7-3; weak D call: TRBD1 (6 bases). The CDR3 length is 14 residues. The V gene's germline CDR1 is SGHTA and CDR2 FQGTGA. V was trimmed by 5 bases and J by 0 bases, leaving 9 bases between them. The CDR3 bases are TGTGCCAGCAGCCTGGGACAAAGCACAGATACGCAGTATTTT. As protein: CASSLGQSTDTQYF.

The gene calls are TRBV7-2 and TRBJ1-5; TRBD1 is a possible D gene (6 bases). This CDR3 has 16 residues. CDR1 SGHTA and CDR2 FQGNSA come from the germline V gene. The V gene lost 5 bases and the J gene lost 0 bases, with 14 bases spanning the gap. The CDR3 protein is CASSPQGTNSNQPQHF. The CDR3 region has the DNA TGTGCCAGCAGCCCGCAGGGGACGAATAGCAATCAGCCCCAGCATTTT.

The CDR3 nucleotides are TGTGCCAGCAGCCACCGGGACGCGGACAAAAACGAGCAGTACTTC. It translates to CASSHRDADKNEQYF. The V gene is TRBV7-9, the J gene TRBJ2-7, with D possibly called TRBD1 or TRBD2 (5 bases each). This CDR3 contains 15 residues. The germline V gene has CDR1 SEHNR and CDR2 FQNEAQ (reference sequence). Between the trimmed V and J ends, which lost 5 bases and 5 bases, there was a span of 19 bases.

The V gene is TRBV2, the J gene TRBJ1-4; no clear D gene. Trimming stripped 4 bases from V and 7 bases from J, with 16 bases between. Germline loops: CDR1 SNHLY, CDR2 FYNNEI. The CDR3 totals 15 residues. CDR3 protein: CASSGDVGGIEKLFF. DNA for the CDR3: TGTGCCAGCAGTGGGGATGTCGGAGGGATTGAAAAACTGTTTTTT.

This sequence joins TRBV6-4 and TRBJ2-2; 10 bases map to TRBD2. Trimming at V came to 4 bases and at J to 3 bases, leaving 2 bases not matched to a gene. There are 15 residues in the CDR3. The germline gives CDR1 MRHNA, CDR2 SNTAGT. CDR3 coding DNA: TGTGCCAGCAGTGCTACTAGCGGGGACACCGGGGAGCTGTTTTTT. Translating gives CASSATSGDTGELFF.

CDR3 sequence reads: CASKPGLAGDTQYF. In nucleotides, the CDR3 is TGTGCCAGCAAGCCGGGACTAGCGGGAGATACGCAGTATTTT. V gene TRBV6-5 combines with J gene TRBJ2-3; 12 bases map to TRBD2. The V gene end was trimmed by 7 bases and the J gene end by 5 bases; junction bases not matched to a gene: 4. CDR1 is MNHEY, CDR2 SVGAGI, per germline. The CDR3 consists of 14 residues.

This clone occurred once. V and J are TRBV7-3 and TRBJ2-1, with D perhaps matching TRBD2 (6 bases). V lost 8 bases, J lost 2 bases, and 10 bases lay in between. This CDR3 has 13 amino acids. Germline lookup yields CDR1 SGHTA and CDR2 FQGTGA. The CDR3 bases are TGTGCCAGCTCCTCGGGGGCCTACAATGAGCAGTTCTTC. Translation: CASSSGAYNEQFF.

The chain combines TRBV2 with TRBJ1-6; 8 bases are shared with TRBD1. Germline V CDR1 and CDR2: SNHLY, FYNNEI. V gave up 6 bases and J gave up 4 bases; unmatched junction bases: 5. The CDR3 extends over 15 amino acids. CDR3 residues: CASRPGQGYNSPLHF. CDR3 DNA: TGTGCCAGCAGACCCGGACAGGGTTATAATTCACCCCTCCACTTT.

This clone was recorded only once. The chain combines TRBV6-5 with TRBJ1-6; D is undetermined. This CDR3 contains 14 residues. Germline V gene sequence: CDR1 MNHEY, CDR2 SVGAGI. V lost 3 bases, J lost 6 bases, and 9 bases lay in between. CDR3 in amino acids: CASSYKPPNSPLHF. CDR3 nucleotides: TGTGCCAGCAGTTATAAACCCCCTAATTCACCCCTCCACTTT.